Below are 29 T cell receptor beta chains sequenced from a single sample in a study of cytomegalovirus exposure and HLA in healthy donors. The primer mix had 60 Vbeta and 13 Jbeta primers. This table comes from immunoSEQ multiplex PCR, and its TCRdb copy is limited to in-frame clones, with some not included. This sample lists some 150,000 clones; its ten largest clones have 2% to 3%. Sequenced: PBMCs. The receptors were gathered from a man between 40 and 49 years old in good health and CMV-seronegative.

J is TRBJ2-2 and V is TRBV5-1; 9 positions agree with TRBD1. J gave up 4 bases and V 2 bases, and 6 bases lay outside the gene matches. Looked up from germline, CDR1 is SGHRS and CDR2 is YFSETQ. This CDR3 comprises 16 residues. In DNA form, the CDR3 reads TGCGCCAGCAGCTTACCCGGGACAGGGATCACCGGGGAGCTGTTTTTT. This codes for CASSLPGTGITGELFF.

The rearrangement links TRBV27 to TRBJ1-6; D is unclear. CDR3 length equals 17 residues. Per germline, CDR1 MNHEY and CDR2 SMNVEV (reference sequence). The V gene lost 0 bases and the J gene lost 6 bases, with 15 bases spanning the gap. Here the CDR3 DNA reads TGTGCCAGCAGTTTATCGGCGGGGATAGGTGGTAATTCACCCCTCCACTTT. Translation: CASSLSAGIGGNSPLHF.

This chain's CDR3 is CASSLTVYNEQFF. The CDR3 DNA reads as TGTGCCAGCAGTTTGACAGTTTACAATGAGCAGTTCTTC. V is TRBV6-6 and J is TRBJ2-1, with a tentative D call TRBD1 (5 bases). The CDR3 loop spans 13 amino acids. Germline assignment: CDR1 MNHNY and CDR2 SVGAGI (reference sequence). V lost 4 bases and J 4 bases, leaving 8 bases between the germline ends.

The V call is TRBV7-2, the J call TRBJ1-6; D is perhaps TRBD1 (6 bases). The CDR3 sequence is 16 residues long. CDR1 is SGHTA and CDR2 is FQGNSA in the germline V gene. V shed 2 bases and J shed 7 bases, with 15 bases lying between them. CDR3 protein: CASSLRGGTGNSPLHF. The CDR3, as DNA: TGTGCCAGCAGCTTAAGGGGGGGGACGGGAAATTCACCCCTCCACTTT.

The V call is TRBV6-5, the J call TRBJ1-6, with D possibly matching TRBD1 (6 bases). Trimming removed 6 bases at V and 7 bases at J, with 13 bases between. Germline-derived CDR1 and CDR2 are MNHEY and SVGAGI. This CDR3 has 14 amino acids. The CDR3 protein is CASREQGKNSPLHF. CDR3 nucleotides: TGTGCCAGCAGAGAACAGGGAAAGAATTCACCCCTCCACTTT.

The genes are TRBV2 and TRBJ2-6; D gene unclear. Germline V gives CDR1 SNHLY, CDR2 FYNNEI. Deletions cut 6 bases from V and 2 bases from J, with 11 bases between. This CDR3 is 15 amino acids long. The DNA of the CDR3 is TGTGCCAGCAGAATCGGTGAAACTGGGGCCAACGTCCTGACTTTC. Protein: CASRIGETGANVLTF. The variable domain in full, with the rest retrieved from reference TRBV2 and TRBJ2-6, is EPEVTQTPSHQVTQMGQEVILRCVPISNHLYFYWYRQILGQKVEFLVSFYNNEISEKSEIFDDQFSVERPDGSNFTLKIRSTKLEDSAMYFCASRIGETGANVLTFGAGSRLTVL.

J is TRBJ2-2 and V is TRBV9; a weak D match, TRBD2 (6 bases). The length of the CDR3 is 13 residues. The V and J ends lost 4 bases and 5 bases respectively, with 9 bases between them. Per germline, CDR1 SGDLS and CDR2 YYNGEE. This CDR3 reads CASSRGGTGELFF. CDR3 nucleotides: TGTGCCAGCAGCCGAGGAGGGACCGGGGAGCTGTTTTTT.

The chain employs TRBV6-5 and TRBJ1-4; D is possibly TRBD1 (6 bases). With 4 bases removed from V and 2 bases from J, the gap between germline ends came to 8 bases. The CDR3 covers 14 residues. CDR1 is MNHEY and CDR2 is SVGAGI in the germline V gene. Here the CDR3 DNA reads TGTGCCAGCAGTTTGAGGGGGACTAATGAAAAACTGTTTTTT. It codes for CASSLRGTNEKLFF.

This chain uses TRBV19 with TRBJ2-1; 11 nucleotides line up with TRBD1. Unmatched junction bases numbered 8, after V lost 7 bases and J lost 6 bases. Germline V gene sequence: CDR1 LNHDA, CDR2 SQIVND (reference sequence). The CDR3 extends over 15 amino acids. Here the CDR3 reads CASIPGTGGINEQFF. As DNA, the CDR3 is TGTGCCAGTATTCCCGGGACAGGGGGAATCAATGAGCAGTTCTTC.

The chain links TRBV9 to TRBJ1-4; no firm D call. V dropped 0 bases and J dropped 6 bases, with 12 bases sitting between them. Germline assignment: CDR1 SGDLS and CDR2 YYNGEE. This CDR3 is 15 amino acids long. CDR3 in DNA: TGTGCCAGCAGCGTAGGCCAAGAGATAGATGAAAAACTGTTTTTT. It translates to CASSVGQEIDEKLFF.

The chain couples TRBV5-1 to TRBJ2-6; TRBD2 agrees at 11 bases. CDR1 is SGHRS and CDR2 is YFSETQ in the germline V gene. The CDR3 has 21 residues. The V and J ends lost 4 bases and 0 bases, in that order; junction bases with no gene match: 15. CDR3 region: CASSPRSPFSGGASGANVLTF. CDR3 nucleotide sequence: TGCGCCAGCAGCCCACGAAGCCCATTTAGCGGGGGGGCCTCTGGGGCCAACGTCCTGACTTTC.

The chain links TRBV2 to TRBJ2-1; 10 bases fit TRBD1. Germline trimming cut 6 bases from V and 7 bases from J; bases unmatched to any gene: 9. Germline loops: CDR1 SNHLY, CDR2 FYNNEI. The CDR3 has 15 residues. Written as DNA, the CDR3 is TGTGCCAGCAGCCGCGACAGGGGGCGGTGGAATGAGCAGTTCTTC. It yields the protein CASSRDRGRWNEQFF.

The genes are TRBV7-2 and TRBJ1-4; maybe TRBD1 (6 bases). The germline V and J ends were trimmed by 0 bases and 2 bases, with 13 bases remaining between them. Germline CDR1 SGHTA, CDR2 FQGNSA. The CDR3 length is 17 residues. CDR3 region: CASSLAHLGATNEKLFF. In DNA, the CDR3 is TGTGCCAGCAGCTTAGCGCACCTGGGGGCGACTAATGAAAAACTGTTTTTT.

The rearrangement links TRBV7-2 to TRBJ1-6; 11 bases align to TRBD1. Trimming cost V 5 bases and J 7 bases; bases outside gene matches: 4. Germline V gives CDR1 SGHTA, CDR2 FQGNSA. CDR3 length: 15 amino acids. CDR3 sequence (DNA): TGTGCCAGCAGCACTCGGACAGGGGGCAATTCACCCCTCCACTTT. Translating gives CASSTRTGGNSPLHF.

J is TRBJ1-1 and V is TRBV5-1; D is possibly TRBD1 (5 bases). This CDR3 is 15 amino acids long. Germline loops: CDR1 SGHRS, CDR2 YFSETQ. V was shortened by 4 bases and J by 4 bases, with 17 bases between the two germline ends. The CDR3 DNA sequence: TGCGCCAGCAGCAAGGACACGCTAAAGGGCACTGAAGCTTTCTTT. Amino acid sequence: CASSKDTLKGTEAFF.

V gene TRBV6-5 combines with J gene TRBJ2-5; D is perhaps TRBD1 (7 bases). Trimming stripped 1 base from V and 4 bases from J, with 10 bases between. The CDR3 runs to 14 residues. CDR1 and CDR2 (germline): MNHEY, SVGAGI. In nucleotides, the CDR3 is TGTGCCAGCAGTTACTACAGGGGACTAGAGACCCAGTACTTC. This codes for CASSYYRGLETQYF.

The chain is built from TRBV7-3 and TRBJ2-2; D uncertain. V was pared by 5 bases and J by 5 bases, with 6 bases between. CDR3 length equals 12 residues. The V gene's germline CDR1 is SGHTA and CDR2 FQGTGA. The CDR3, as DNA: TGTGCCAGCAGCCTCGGTACCGGGGAGCTGTTTTTT. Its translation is CASSLGTGELFF. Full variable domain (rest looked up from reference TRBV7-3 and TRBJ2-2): GAGVSQTPSNKVTEKGKYVELRCDPISGHTALYWYRQSLGQGPEFLIYFQGTGAADDSGLPNDRFFAVRPEGSVSTLKIQRTERGDSAVYLCASSLGTGELFFGEGSRLTVL.

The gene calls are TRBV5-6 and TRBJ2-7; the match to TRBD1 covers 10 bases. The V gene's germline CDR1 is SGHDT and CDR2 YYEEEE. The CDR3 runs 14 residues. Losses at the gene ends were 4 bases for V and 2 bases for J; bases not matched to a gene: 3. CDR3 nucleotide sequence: TGTGCCAGCAGCGCCGGGACAGGGGCCTACGAGCAGTACTTC. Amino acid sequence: CASSAGTGAYEQYF.

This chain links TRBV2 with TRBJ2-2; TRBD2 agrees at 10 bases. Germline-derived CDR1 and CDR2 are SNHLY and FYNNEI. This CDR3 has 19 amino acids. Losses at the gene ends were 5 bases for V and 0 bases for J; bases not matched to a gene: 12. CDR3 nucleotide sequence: TGTGCCAGCAGTCCCAGCTGGATAGCGGGGGGAGCGAACACCGGGGAGCTGTTTTTT. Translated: CASSPSWIAGGANTGELFF.

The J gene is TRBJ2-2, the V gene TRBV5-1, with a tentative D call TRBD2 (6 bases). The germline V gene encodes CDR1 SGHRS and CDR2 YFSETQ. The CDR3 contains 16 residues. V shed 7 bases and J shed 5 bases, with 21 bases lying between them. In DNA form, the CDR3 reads TGCGCCAGCGGCGGGGAGGAAGGGCGAGGGACCGGGGAGCTGTTTTTT. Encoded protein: CASGGEEGRGTGELFF.

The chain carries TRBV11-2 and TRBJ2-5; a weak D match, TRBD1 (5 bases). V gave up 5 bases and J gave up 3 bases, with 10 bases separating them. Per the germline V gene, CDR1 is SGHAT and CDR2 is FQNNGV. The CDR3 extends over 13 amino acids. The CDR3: CASSQGEKETQYF. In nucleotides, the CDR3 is TGTGCCAGCAGCCAGGGCGAGAAAGAGACCCAGTACTTC. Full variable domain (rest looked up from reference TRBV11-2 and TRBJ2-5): EAGVAQSPRYKIIEKRQSVAFWCNPISGHATLYWYQQILGQGPKLLIQFQNNGVVDDSQLPKDRFSAERLKGVDSTLKIQPAKLEDSAVYLCASSQGEKETQYFGPGTRLLVL.

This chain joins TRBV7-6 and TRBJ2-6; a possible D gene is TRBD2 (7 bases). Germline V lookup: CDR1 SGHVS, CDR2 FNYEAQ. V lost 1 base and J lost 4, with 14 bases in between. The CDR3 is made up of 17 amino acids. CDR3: CASSLEGGGSGANVLTF. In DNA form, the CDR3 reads TGTGCCAGCAGCTTAGAGGGGGGAGGGTCCGGGGCCAACGTCCTGACTTTC.

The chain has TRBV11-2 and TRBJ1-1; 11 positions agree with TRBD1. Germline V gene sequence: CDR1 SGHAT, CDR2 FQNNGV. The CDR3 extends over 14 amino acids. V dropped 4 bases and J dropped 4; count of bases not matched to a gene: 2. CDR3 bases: TGTGCCAGCAGCTCGGGACAGGGGGTCACTGAAGCTTTCTTT. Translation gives CASSSGQGVTEAFF.

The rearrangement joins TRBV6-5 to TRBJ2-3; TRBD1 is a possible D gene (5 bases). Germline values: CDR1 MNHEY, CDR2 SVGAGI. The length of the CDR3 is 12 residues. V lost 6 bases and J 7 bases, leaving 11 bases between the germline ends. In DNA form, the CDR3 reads TGTGCCAGCAGCCTCGACAGAAATACGCAGTATTTT. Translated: CASSLDRNTQYF.

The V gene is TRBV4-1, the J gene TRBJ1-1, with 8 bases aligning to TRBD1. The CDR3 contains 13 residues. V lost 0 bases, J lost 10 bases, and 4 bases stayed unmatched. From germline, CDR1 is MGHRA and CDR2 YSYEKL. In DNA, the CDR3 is TGCGCCAGCAGCCAAGAAGGACAGGGCTCAGCTTTCTTT. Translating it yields CASSQEGQGSAFF.

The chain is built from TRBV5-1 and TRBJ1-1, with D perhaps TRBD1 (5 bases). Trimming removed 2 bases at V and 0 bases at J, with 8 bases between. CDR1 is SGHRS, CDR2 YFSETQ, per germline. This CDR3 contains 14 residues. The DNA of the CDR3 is TGCGCCAGCAGCTTAGGACATCTGAACACTGAAGCTTTCTTT. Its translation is CASSLGHLNTEAFF.

The CDR3 region has the DNA TGTGCCAGCAGCTACCTATGGAGGGGGAACACTGAAGCTTTCTTT. Translated, it gives CASSYLWRGNTEAFF. The chain carries TRBV7-9 and TRBJ1-1; a weak D match, TRBD1 (5 bases). CDR1 SEHNR and CDR2 FQNEAQ come from the germline V gene (reference sequence). This CDR3 is built from 15 residues. Trimming took off 4 bases at V and 1 base at J, with 13 bases between the two ends.

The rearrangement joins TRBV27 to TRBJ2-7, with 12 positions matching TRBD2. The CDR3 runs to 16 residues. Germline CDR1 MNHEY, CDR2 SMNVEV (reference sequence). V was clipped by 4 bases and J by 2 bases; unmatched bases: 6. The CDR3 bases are TGTGCCAGCAGTTCACTAGCGGGGGGATCACCCTACGAGCAGTACTTC. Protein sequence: CASSSLAGGSPYEQYF.

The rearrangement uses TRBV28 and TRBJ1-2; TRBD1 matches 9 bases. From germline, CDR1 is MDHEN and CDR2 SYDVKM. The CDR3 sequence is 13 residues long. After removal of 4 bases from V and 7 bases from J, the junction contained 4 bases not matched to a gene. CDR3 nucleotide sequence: TGTGCCAGCAGTTCTGGGACAGGGCCTGGCTACACCTTC. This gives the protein CASSSGTGPGYTF.